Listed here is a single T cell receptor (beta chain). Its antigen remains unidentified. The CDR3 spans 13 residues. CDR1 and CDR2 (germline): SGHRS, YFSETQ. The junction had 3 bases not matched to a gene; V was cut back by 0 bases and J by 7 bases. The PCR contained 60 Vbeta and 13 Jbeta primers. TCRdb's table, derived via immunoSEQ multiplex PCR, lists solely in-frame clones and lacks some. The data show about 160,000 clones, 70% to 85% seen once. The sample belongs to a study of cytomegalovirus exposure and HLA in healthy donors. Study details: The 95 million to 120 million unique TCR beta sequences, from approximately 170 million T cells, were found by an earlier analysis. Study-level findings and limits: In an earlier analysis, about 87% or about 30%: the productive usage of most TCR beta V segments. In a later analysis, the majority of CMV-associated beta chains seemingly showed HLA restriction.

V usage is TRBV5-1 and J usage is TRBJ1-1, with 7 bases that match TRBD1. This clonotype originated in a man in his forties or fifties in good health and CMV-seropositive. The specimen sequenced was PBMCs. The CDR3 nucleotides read TGCGCCAGCAGCTTGGGGCAGGGGGGTGAAGCTTTCTTT. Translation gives CASSLGQGGEAFF.